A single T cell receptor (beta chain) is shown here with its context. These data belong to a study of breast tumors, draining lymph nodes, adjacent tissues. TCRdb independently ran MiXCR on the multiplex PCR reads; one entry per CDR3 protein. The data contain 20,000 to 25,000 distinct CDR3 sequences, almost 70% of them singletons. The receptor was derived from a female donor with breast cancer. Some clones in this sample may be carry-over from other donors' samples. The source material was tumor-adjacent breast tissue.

The CDR3: CASSPRASSYNEQFF. The DNA of the CDR3 is TGCGCCAGCAGCCCCAGGGCAAGCTCCTACAATGAGCAGTTCTTC. The chain has TRBV4-1 and TRBJ2-1, with D perhaps matching TRBD1 (5 bases). Trimming took 4 bases from V and 0 from J, leaving 10 bases between them. The CDR3 is 15 amino acids. The germline V gene encodes CDR1 MGHRA and CDR2 YSYEKL.